A single sample gave rise to the 16 T cell receptor beta chains below, sequenced in a study of cytomegalovirus exposure and HLA in healthy donors. It was with 60 Vbeta and 13 Jbeta primers that the PCR ran. Sequenced by immunoSEQ multiplex PCR; TCRdb stores in-frame clones only, minus some. The sample lists 110,000 to 150,000 clones; 77% were seen once. Specimen: PBMCs. The receptors derive from a male donor in good health and CMV-seronegative.

The chain is built from TRBV7-8 and TRBJ1-2; the match to TRBD1 covers 9 bases. In germline, CDR1 is SGHVS, CDR2 FQNEAQ. The CDR3 is 15 residues long. J gave up 7 bases and V 5 bases, and 11 bases lay outside the gene matches. The CDR3 DNA reads TGTGCCAGCAGCCCTGGGGGGACAGGGATGTCTGGCTACACCTTC. Its translation is CASSPGGTGMSGYTF.

V is TRBV2 and J is TRBJ2-3, with TRBD2 matching over 10 bases. Germline values: CDR1 SNHLY, CDR2 FYNNEI. The V segment lost 3 bases and the J segment 0 bases; nucleotides outside the gene matches: 12. This CDR3 contains 19 residues. CDR3 amino acids: CASSERGLAGVTSTDTQYF. For the CDR3, the DNA is TGTGCCAGCAGTGAGCGGGGTCTAGCGGGGGTGACTAGCACAGATACGCAGTATTTT. Using reference TRBV2 and TRBJ2-3 for the parts outside the CDR3, the full variable domain is EPEVTQTPSHQVTQMGQEVILRCVPISNHLYFYWYRQILGQKVEFLVSFYNNEISEKSEIFDDQFSVERPDGSNFTLKIRSTKLEDSAMYFCASSERGLAGVTSTDTQYFGPGTRLTVL.

This clone was recorded once. This chain joins TRBV18 and TRBJ2-5; 8 bases are a match to TRBD2. Unmatched junction bases numbered 2, after V lost 0 bases and J lost 2 bases. Germline assignment: CDR1 KGHSH and CDR2 LQKENI. This CDR3 spans 15 amino acids. In DNA form, the CDR3 reads TGTGCCAGCTCACCACCTAGCGGGGTTCAAGAGACCCAGTACTTC. This encodes CASSPPSGVQETQYF.

This clone was found a few times. The rearrangement joins TRBV2 to TRBJ1-6, with unresolved D. CDR1 and CDR2 from the germline V gene are SNHLY and FYNNEI. The CDR3 is 15 residues long. V dropped 7 bases and J dropped 5 bases, with 15 bases sitting between them. CDR3 protein: CASTKRTANNSPLHF. The CDR3 nucleotides are TGTGCCAGCACCAAGAGGACTGCGAATAATTCACCCCTCCACTTT.

The gene calls are TRBV10-3 and TRBJ1-5, with a tentative D call TRBD1 (6 bases). Looked up from germline, CDR1 is ENHRY and CDR2 is SYGVKD. This CDR3 has 16 amino acids. Trimming took 7 bases from V and 3 from J, leaving 19 bases between them. The CDR3 spells CAITRRGRGSNQPQHF. The CDR3 region has the DNA TGTGCCATCACCCGAAGGGGCAGGGGCTCCAATCAGCCCCAGCATTTT.

This clone was found a few times. This sequence joins TRBV30 and TRBJ2-3; D not certain. V lost 7 bases and J 1 base, leaving 9 bases between the germline ends. This CDR3 has 12 amino acids. Germline V lookup: CDR1 GTSNPN, CDR2 SVGIG (reference sequence). Written as DNA, the CDR3 is TGTGCCTCCTACCGGGGCACAGATACGCAGTATTTT. It encodes CASYRGTDTQYF. The complete variable domain, with remaining parts taken from reference TRBV30 and TRBJ2-3, reads SQTIHQWPATLVQPVGSPLSLECTVEGTSNPNLYWYRQAAGRGLQLLFYSVGIGQISSEVPQNLSASRPQDRQFILSSKKLLLSDSGFYLCASYRGTDTQYFGPGTRLTVL.

The rearrangement links TRBV7-9 to TRBJ2-7; D gene unclear. The V and J ends lost 5 bases and 6 bases respectively, with 11 bases between them. Germline V gene lookup returns CDR1 SEHNR and CDR2 FQNEAQ (reference sequence). The CDR3 runs to 12 residues. The CDR3 here is CASSAQVREQYF. CDR3 DNA: TGTGCCAGCAGCGCCCAGGTACGCGAGCAGTACTTC.

The genes are TRBV5-1 and TRBJ2-5; TRBD1 matches 11 bases. The CDR3 totals 15 residues. Germline values: CDR1 SGHRS, CDR2 YFSETQ. J was trimmed by 5 bases and V by 5 bases; bases with no gene match: 8. In DNA form, the CDR3 reads TGCGCCAGCAGGCGGGGGACAGGGGGATTGGAGACCCAGTACTTC. Amino acids: CASRRGTGGLETQYF.

V usage is TRBV18 and J usage is TRBJ2-2, with unresolved D. V was cut by 2 bases and J by 4 bases, with 5 bases left in between. The CDR3 spans 13 residues. Germline V gives CDR1 KGHSH, CDR2 LQKENI. The CDR3 is CASSPVVTGELFF. CDR3 coding DNA: TGTGCCAGCTCACCAGTCGTCACCGGGGAGCTGTTTTTT. Filled out from reference TRBV18 and TRBJ2-2, the complete variable domain reads NAGVMQNPRHLVRRRGQEARLRCSPMKGHSHVYWYRQLPEEGLKFMVYLQKENIIDESGMPKERFSAEFPKEGPSILRIQQVVRGDSAAYFCASSPVVTGELFFGEGSRLTVL.

The chain uses TRBV12-5 and TRBJ1-1; D call uncertain. CDR3 length: 15 residues. Germline V gene lookup returns CDR1 LGHNT and CDR2 FRNRAP. Trimming cost V 0 bases and J 4 bases, with 12 bases left between them. CDR3 loop: CASGLVLTEGTEAFF. The CDR3 DNA is TGTGCTAGTGGTTTGGTACTCACAGAGGGCACTGAAGCTTTCTTT.

The chain joins TRBV29-1 to TRBJ1-3, with 9 bases aligning to TRBD1. The CDR3 contains 14 residues. Germline V lookup: CDR1 SQVTM, CDR2 ANQGSEA. The ends lost 4 bases at V and 2 bases at J; junction bases unmatched: 3. CDR3 in amino acids: CSVGRTGAGNTIYF. The DNA of the CDR3 is TGCAGCGTTGGGCGGACAGGGGCTGGAAACACCATATATTTT.

The chain couples TRBV4-1 to TRBJ1-2; 7 positions agree with TRBD1. Germline loops: CDR1 MGHRA, CDR2 YSYEKL. There are 16 residues in the CDR3. After removal of 0 bases from V and 3 bases from J, the junction contained 7 bases not matched to a gene. The CDR3 nucleotides are TGCGCCAGCAGCCAAGATCCCGGCGGGACAGACTATGGCTACACCTTC. Its translation: CASSQDPGGTDYGYTF.

This clone was counted once. The rearrangement links TRBV11-2 to TRBJ1-2; TRBD1 is a possible D gene (6 bases). The CDR3 has 16 amino acids. V dropped 1 base and J dropped 8 bases, with 20 bases sitting between them. In germline, CDR1 is SGHAT, CDR2 FQNNGV. The CDR3 here is CASSLGLPGTLSGYTF. CDR3 DNA sequence: TGTGCCAGCAGCTTAGGCCTCCCCGGGACACTGAGCGGCTACACCTTC.

The chain is built from TRBV19 and TRBJ1-6, with 7 bases that match TRBD1. The V and J ends lost 3 bases and 7 bases, in that order; junction bases with no gene match: 9. Germline CDR1 reads LNHDA; CDR2 reads SQIVND (reference sequence). This CDR3 has 16 amino acids. Written as DNA, the CDR3 is TGTGCCAGTAGTATTGGGGGACAGTTATCCAATTCACCCCTCCACTTT. It yields the protein CASSIGGQLSNSPLHF.

This chain uses TRBV7-6 with TRBJ1-1, with D tentatively TRBD1 (5 bases). Germline assignment: CDR1 SGHVS and CDR2 FNYEAQ. V was shortened by 1 base and J by 1 base, with 10 bases between the two germline ends. CDR3 length: 15 residues. The CDR3, as DNA: TGTGCCAGCAGCTTAGTGACAGCCCGGAACACTGAAGCTTTCTTT. It specifies CASSLVTARNTEAFF.

The chain uses TRBV7-6 and TRBJ2-2; 9 bases fit TRBD2. The V gene's germline CDR1 is SGHVS and CDR2 FNYEAQ. The CDR3 runs to 15 residues. Trimming removed 5 bases from V and 5 bases from J; junction bases left unmatched: 6. This CDR3 reads CASSPGLARTGELFF. CDR3 bases: TGTGCCAGCAGCCCAGGACTAGCGAGGACCGGGGAGCTGTTTTTT.